Given below is one T cell receptor beta chain in context. What it binds is unknown. This entry is derived from a study of cytomegalovirus exposure and HLA in healthy donors. Findings and limits, study-wide: There were some V segments, including TRBV6-2 and TRBV6-3, excluded as indistinguishable. About 87% or about 30% of the time was how often most TCR beta V segments were productive, according to an earlier analysis.

Trimming took 1 base from V and 8 from J; bases not matched to a gene: 4. Per germline, CDR1 MGHDK and CDR2 SYGVNS. The CDR3 runs to 15 residues. Primers: 60 Vbeta forward and 13 Jbeta reverse. Clones were read by immunoSEQ multiplex PCR, and TCRdb kept only the in-frame ones, dropping some. The data show approximately 160,000 clones, around 63% seen once. The chain couples TRBV25-1 to TRBJ1-4, with TRBD1 matching 10 bases. This TCR was recovered from a woman in her late teens or twenties in good health and CMV-seropositive. Specimen: PBMCs. CDR3 coding DNA: TGTGCCAGCAGTGAATCTGACAGGGGGCGAGAAAAACTGTTTTTT. Its translation: CASSESDRGREKLFF.